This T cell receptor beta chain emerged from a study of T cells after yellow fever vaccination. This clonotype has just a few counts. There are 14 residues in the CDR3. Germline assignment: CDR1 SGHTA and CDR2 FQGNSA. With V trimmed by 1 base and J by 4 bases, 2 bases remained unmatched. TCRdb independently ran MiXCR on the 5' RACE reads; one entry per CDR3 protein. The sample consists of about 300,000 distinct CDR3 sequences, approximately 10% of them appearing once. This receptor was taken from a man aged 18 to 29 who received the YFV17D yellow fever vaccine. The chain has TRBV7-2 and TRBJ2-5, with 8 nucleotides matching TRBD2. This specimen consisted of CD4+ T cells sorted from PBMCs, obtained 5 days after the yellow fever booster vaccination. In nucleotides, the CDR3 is TGTGCCAGCAGCTTAGTAGCGGGGCCAGAGACCCAGTACTTC. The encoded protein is CASSLVAGPETQYF. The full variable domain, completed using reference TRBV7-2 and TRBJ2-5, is GAGVSQSPSNKVTEKGKDVELRCDPISGHTALYWYRQSLGQGLEFLIYFQGNSAPDKSGLPSDRFSAERTGGSVSTLTIQRTQQEDSAVYLCASSLVAGPETQYFGPGTRLLVL.